These T cell receptor beta chains were read from a single sample in a study of cytomegalovirus exposure and HLA in healthy donors. Only in-frame clones appear in the TCRdb table, and some are missing; sequencing was by immunoSEQ multiplex PCR. The sample holds about 200,000 clones, around 81% seen once. Material for sequencing was PBMCs. The receptors were sampled from a man aged 18 to 30 in good health and CMV-seronegative. Each CDR3 is given with its conserved first and last residue. Not every row has a clone size; where given, it reads once, few, many or a size class.

v_gene: TRBV5-1
j_gene: TRBJ2-3
abundance: once
CDR3aa: CASSLFPTRTSGSTDTQYF

v_gene: TRBV6-6
j_gene: TRBJ1-5
abundance: .
CDR3aa: CASSWGDQPQHF

v_gene: TRBV7-2
j_gene: TRBJ1-2
abundance: .
CDR3aa: CASSLGGTAPNYGYTF

v_gene: TRBV7-2
j_gene: TRBJ1-2
abundance: .
CDR3aa: CASSPRDRAGYTF

v_gene: TRBV4-3
j_gene: TRBJ1-3
abundance: .
CDR3aa: CASSQAYGQVSGNTIYF

v_gene: TRBV9
j_gene: TRBJ1-1
abundance: .
CDR3aa: CASSVVGQGASRTEAFF

v_gene: TRBV28
j_gene: TRBJ1-1
abundance: .
CDR3aa: CASTPQGQNTEAFF

v_gene: TRBV29-1
j_gene: TRBJ2-5
abundance: .
CDR3aa: CSVDPGEGQETQYF

v_gene: TRBV5-1
j_gene: TRBJ2-5
abundance: .
CDR3aa: CASREGQGLETQYF

v_gene: TRBV6-5
j_gene: TRBJ2-2
abundance: .
CDR3aa: CASRYSGGELFF

v_gene: TRBV7-2
j_gene: TRBJ2-1
abundance: .
CDR3aa: CASSLGSGNFYNEQFF

v_gene: TRBV6-6
j_gene: TRBJ1-6
abundance: .
CDR3aa: CASGYSHGSPLHF

v_gene: TRBV11-2
j_gene: TRBJ2-5
abundance: .
CDR3aa: CASSPRGVQETQYF

v_gene: TRBV4-2
j_gene: TRBJ2-1
abundance: .
CDR3aa: CASTTGGGHYNEQFF

v_gene: TRBV7-9
j_gene: TRBJ2-5
abundance: .
CDR3aa: CASSPRTGPQETQYF

v_gene: TRBV27
j_gene: TRBJ2-7
abundance: .
CDR3aa: CASSYLAGGPHYEQYF

v_gene: TRBV6-1
j_gene: TRBJ2-7
abundance: .
CDR3aa: CASSEKRGFPYEQYF

v_gene: TRBV5-4
j_gene: TRBJ1-6
abundance: .
CDR3aa: CASSLETRTALHF

v_gene: TRBV6-4
j_gene: TRBJ2-1
abundance: .
CDR3aa: CASSELAGGRDEQFF

v_gene: TRBV19
j_gene: TRBJ2-5
abundance: few
CDR3aa: CASSKTSGQETQYF

v_gene: TRBV6-5
j_gene: TRBJ2-3
abundance: .
CDR3aa: CASRLALGTDTQYF

v_gene: TRBV29-1
j_gene: TRBJ1-3
abundance: few
CDR3aa: CSVDPTGERGNTIYF

v_gene: TRBV29-1
j_gene: TRBJ2-1
abundance: .
CDR3aa: CSVVGLAGGKLYNEQFF

v_gene: TRBV11-2
j_gene: TRBJ1-4
abundance: .
CDR3aa: CASSLDRGPSEKLFF

v_gene: TRBV7-6
j_gene: TRBJ2-2
abundance: .
CDR3aa: CASSLVLGGELFF

v_gene: TRBV5-1
j_gene: TRBJ2-1
abundance: .
CDR3aa: CASSLANGLAGPNEQFF

v_gene: TRBV29-1
j_gene: TRBJ1-1
abundance: .
CDR3aa: CSVAPRGTVRSTEAFF

v_gene: TRBV19
j_gene: TRBJ2-3
abundance: once
CDR3aa: CASSTGLAITDTQYF

v_gene: TRBV7-2
j_gene: TRBJ2-3
abundance: .
CDR3aa: CASSSEGTSGRTDTQYF

v_gene: TRBV5-6
j_gene: TRBJ2-5
abundance: .
CDR3aa: CASSARWRETQYF

v_gene: TRBV6-4
j_gene: TRBJ2-2
abundance: .
CDR3aa: CASSPEGGNTGELFF

v_gene: TRBV9
j_gene: TRBJ2-2
abundance: .
CDR3aa: CASSAGGTAGAGELFF

v_gene: TRBV2
j_gene: TRBJ2-3
abundance: .
CDR3aa: CASSEEGLTVGDTQYF

v_gene: TRBV19
j_gene: TRBJ2-1
abundance: once
CDR3aa: CASSIDSASGRPPYNEQFF

v_gene: TRBV5-1
j_gene: TRBJ2-6
abundance: .
CDR3aa: CASSLAGVGANVLTF

v_gene: TRBV7-9
j_gene: TRBJ1-5
abundance: once
CDR3aa: CASSTTGGNQPQHF

v_gene: TRBV30
j_gene: TRBJ2-1
abundance: .
CDR3aa: CAWSAFTGKLPFIYSYNEQFF

v_gene: TRBV5-6
j_gene: TRBJ1-2
abundance: .
CDR3aa: CASSLGLAGDYGYTF

v_gene: TRBV18
j_gene: TRBJ2-4
abundance: few
CDR3aa: CASSPPGGLVNIQYF

v_gene: TRBV4-3
j_gene: TRBJ2-7
abundance: .
CDR3aa: CASSQGTSEYYEQYF

v_gene: TRBV19
j_gene: TRBJ1-1
abundance: .
CDR3aa: CASRRTGWAEAFF

v_gene: TRBV6-6
j_gene: TRBJ2-7
abundance: .
CDR3aa: CASSWSDRSSYEQYF

v_gene: TRBV28
j_gene: TRBJ2-7
abundance: .
CDR3aa: CASSSVQGPSRDEQYF

v_gene: TRBV5-1
j_gene: TRBJ2-5
abundance: .
CDR3aa: CASSRGQGFGETQYF

v_gene: TRBV14
j_gene: TRBJ1-6
abundance: .
CDR3aa: CASSREISNSPLHF

v_gene: TRBV9
j_gene: TRBJ1-1
abundance: .
CDR3aa: CASSVAGTANTEAFF